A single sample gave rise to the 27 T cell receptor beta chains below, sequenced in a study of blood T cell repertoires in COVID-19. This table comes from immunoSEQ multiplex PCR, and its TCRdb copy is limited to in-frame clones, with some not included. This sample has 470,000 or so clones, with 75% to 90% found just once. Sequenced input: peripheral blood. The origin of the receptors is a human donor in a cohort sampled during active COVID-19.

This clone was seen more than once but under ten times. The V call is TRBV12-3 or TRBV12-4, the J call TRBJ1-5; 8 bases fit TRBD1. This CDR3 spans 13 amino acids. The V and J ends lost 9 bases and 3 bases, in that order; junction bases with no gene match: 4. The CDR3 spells CARDREANQPQHF. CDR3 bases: TGTGCCAGGGACAGGGAGGCCAATCAGCCCCAGCATTTT.

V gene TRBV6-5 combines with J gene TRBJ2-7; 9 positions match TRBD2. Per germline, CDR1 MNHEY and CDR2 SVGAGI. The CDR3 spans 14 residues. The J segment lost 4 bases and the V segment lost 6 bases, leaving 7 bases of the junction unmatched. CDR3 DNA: TGTGCCAGCAGGGGGCTAGCGGGACATTACGAGCAGTACTTC. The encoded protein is CASRGLAGHYEQYF.

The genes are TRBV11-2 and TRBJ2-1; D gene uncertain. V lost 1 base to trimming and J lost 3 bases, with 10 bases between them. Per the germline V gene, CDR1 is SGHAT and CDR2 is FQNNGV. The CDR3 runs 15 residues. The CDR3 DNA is TGTGCCAGCAGCTTAGTAATGGGCCGCTACAATGAGCAGTTCTTC. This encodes CASSLVMGRYNEQFF.

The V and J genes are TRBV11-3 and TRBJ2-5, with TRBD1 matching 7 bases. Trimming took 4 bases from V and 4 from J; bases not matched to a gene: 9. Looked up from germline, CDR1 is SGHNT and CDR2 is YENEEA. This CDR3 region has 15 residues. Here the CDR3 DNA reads TGTGCCAGCAGCTCTCGAGAAGGGGGCCGAGAGACCCAGTACTTC. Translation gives CASSSREGGRETQYF.

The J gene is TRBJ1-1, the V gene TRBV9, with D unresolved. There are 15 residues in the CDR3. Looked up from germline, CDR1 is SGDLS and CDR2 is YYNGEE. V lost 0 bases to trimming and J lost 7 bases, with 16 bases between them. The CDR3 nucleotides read TGTGCCAGCAGCGTAGTAGGAGGACCGGGGATTGAAGCTTTCTTT. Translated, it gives CASSVVGGPGIEAFF.

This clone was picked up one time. CDR3 in DNA: TGTGCCAGCAGTGCACGCGAAACCGGGACAGGGGGGACAGATACGCAGTATTTT. Its protein is CASSARETGTGGTDTQYF. The rearrangement links TRBV6-4 to TRBJ2-3; 11 bases line up with TRBD1. Germline V gives CDR1 MRHNA, CDR2 SNTAGT. With V trimmed by 4 bases and J by 3 bases, 12 bases remained unmatched. CDR3 length equals 18 residues.

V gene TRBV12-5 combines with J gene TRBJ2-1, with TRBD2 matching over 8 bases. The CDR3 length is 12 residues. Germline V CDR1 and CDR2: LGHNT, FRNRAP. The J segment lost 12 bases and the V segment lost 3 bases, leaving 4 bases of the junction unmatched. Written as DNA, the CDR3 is TGTGCTAGTGGTTTAGCGGGAGCAATGCAGTTCTTC. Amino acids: CASGLAGAMQFF.

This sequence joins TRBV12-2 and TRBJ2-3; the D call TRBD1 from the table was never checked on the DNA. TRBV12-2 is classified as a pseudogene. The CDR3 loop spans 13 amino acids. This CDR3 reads CASRLETGDTQYF. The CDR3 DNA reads TGTGCAAGTCGCTTAGAGACAGGGGATACGCAGTATTTT.

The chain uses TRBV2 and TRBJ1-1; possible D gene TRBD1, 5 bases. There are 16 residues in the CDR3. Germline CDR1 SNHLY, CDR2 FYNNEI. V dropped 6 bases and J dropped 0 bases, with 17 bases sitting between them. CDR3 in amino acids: CASRISDSLMNTEAFF. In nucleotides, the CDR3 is TGTGCCAGCAGGATATCAGACAGCCTCATGAACACTGAAGCTTTCTTT.

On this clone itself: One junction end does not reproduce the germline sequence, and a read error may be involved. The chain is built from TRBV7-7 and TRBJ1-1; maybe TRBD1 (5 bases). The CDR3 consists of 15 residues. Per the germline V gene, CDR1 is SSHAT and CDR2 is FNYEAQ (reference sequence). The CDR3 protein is CASSLRGGGDTEAFF. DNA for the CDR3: TGTGCTAGCAGCCTCCGAGGTGGGGGGGACACTGAAGCTTTCTTT.

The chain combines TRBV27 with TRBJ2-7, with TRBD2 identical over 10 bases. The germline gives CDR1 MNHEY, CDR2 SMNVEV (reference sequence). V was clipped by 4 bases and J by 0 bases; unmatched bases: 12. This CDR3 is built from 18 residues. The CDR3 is CASSSPGGLATNSYEQYF. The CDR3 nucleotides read TGTGCCAGCAGTTCCCCAGGGGGACTAGCGACTAACTCCTACGAGCAGTACTTC.

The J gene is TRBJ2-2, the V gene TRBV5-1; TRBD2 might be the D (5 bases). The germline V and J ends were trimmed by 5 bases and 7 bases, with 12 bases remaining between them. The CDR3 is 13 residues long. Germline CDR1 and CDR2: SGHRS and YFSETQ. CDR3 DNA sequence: TGCGCCAGCAGTACTGGAGGCGGCGGGGAGCTGTTTTTT. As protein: CASSTGGGGELFF.

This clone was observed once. The chain's CDR3 is CASSIEGHLFQPQHF. For the CDR3, the DNA is TGTGCCAGTAGTATAGAGGGACACCTTTTTCAGCCCCAGCATTTT. This chain connects TRBV19 to TRBJ1-5, with D tentatively TRBD1 (6 bases). The CDR3 covers 15 residues. CDR1 and CDR2 (germline): LNHDA, SQIVND (reference sequence). Trimming left V 0 bases short and J 6 bases short, with 12 bases between.

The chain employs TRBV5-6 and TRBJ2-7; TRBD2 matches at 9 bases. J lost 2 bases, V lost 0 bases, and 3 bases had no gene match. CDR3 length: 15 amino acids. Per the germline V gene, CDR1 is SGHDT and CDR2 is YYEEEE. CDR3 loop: CASSLGLAGTYEQYF. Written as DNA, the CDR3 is TGTGCCAGCAGCTTGGGGCTAGCGGGAACCTACGAGCAGTACTTC.

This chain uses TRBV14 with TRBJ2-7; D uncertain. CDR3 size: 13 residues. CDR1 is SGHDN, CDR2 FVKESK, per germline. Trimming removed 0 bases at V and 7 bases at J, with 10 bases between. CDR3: CASSQDLTGEQYF. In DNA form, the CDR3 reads TGTGCCAGCAGCCAAGATCTGACTGGTGAGCAGTACTTC.

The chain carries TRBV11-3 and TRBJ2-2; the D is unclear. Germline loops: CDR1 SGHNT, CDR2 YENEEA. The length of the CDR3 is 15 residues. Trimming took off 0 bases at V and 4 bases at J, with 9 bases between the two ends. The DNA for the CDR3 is TGTGCCAGCAGCTTAGAACACAGACCCACCGGGGAGCTGTTTTTT. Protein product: CASSLEHRPTGELFF.

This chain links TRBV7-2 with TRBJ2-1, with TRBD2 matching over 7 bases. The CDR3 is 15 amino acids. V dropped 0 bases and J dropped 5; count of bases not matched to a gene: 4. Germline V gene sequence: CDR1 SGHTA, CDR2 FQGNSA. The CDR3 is CASSLAGTIDNEQFF. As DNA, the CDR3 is TGTGCCAGCAGCTTAGCGGGGACTATCGACAATGAGCAGTTCTTC.

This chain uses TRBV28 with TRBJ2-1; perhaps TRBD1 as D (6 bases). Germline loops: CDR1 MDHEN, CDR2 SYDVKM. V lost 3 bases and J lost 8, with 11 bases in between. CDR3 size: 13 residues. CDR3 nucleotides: TGTGCCAGCAGTTTCGCGACAGGTGATGAGCAGTTCTTC. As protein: CASSFATGDEQFF.

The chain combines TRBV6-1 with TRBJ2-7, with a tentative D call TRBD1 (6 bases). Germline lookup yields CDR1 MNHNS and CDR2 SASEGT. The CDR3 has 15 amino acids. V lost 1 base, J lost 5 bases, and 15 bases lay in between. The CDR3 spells CASSEGFTGFHEQYF. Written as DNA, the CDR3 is TGTGCCAGCAGTGAAGGGTTCACAGGGTTCCACGAGCAGTACTTC.

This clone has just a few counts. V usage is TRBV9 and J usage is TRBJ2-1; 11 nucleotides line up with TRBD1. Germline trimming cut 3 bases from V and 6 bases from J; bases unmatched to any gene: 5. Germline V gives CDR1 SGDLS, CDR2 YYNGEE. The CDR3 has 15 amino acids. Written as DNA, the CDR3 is TGTGCCAGCAGCGCTACCGGGACAGGGGGCAATGAGCAGTTCTTC. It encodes CASSATGTGGNEQFF.

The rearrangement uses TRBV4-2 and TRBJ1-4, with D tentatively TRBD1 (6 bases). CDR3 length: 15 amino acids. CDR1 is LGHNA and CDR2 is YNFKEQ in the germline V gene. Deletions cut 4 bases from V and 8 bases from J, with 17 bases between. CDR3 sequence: CASSPGGRMGEKLFF. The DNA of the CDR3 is TGTGCCAGCAGCCCGGGGGGCCGAATGGGGGAAAAACTGTTTTTT.

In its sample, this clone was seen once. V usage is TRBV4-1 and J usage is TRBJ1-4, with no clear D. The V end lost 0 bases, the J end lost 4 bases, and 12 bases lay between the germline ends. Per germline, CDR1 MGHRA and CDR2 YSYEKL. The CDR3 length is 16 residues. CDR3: CASSQDGSVFNEKLFF. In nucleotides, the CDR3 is TGCGCCAGCAGCCAAGATGGTTCGGTTTTTAATGAAAAACTGTTTTTT.

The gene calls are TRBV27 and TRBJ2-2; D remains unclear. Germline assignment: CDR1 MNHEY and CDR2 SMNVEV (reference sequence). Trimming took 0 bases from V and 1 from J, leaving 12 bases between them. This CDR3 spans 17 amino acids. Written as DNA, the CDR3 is TGTGCCAGCAGTTTATCCTCCGGTAGCCGGAACACCGGGGAGCTGTTTTTT. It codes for CASSLSSGSRNTGELFF.

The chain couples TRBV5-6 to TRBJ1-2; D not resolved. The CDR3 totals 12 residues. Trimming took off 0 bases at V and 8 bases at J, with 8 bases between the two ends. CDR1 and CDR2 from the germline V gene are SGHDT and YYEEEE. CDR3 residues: CASSLVQKGYTF. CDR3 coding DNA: TGTGCCAGCAGCTTGGTACAGAAGGGCTACACCTTC.

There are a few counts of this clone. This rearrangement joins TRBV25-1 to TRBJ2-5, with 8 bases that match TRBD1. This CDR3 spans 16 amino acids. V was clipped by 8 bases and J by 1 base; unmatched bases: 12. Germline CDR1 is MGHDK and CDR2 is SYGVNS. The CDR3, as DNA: TGTGCCAGCGCCCTAGGGGGACAGGCCACCCAAGAGACCCAGTACTTC. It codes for CASALGGQATQETQYF.

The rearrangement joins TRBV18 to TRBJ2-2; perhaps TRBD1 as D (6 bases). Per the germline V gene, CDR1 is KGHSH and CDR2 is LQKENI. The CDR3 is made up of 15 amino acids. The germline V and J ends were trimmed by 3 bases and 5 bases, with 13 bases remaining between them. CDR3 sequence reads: CASSPYSGQTGELFF. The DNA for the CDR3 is TGTGCCAGCTCACCCTATAGTGGACAGACCGGGGAGCTGTTTTTT. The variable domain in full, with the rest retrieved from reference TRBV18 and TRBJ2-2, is NAGVMQNPRHLVRRRGQEARLRCSPMKGHSHVYWYRQLPEEGLKFMVYLQKENIIDESGMPKERFSAEFPKEGPSILRIQQVVRGDSAAYFCASSPYSGQTGELFFGEGSRLTVL.

The chain's CDR3 is CASSVYFGRAEETQYF. The CDR3 nucleotides read TGTGCCAGCAGTGTTTACTTCGGGAGGGCCGAGGAGACCCAGTACTTC. This chain links TRBV2 with TRBJ2-5; 8 bases fit TRBD2. CDR1 and CDR2 (germline): SNHLY, FYNNEI. After removal of 4 bases from V and 5 bases from J, the junction contained 12 bases not matched to a gene. This CDR3 is 16 amino acids long.